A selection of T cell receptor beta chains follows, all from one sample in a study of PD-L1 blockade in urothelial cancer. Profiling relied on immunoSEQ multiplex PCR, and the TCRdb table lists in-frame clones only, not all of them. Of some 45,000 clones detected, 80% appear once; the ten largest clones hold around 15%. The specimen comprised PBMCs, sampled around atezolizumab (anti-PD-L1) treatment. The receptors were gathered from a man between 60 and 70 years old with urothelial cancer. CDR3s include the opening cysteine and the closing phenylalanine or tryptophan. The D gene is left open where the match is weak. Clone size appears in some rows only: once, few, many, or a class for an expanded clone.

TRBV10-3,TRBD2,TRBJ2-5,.,TGTGCCTCTCGGGGGGGCGCGGCAGAGACCCAGTACTTC,CASRGGAAETQYF
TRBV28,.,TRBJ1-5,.,TGTGCCAGCAGTTTGGAACTACAGCCCCAGCATTTT,CASSLELQPQHF
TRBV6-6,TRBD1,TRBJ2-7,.,TGTGCCAGCACCGACAGGGTTGGGAACTACGAGCAGTACTTC,CASTDRVGNYEQYF
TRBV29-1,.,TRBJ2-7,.,TGCAGCTTTCGGGACAAGTCCTACGAGCAGTACTTC,CSFRDKSYEQYF
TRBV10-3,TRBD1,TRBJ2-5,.,TGTGCCACCTACGGGACAGGCACCCAAGAGACCCAGTACTTC,CATYGTGTQETQYF
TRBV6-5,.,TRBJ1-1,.,TGTGCCAGCAGTTACTCTCCCGACTTAAGGGGCGAAGCTTTCTTT,CASSYSPDLRGEAFF
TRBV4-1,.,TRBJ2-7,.,TGCGCCAGCAGCCAAGACCAGACCGCGGGAGAGCAGTACTTC,CASSQDQTAGEQYF
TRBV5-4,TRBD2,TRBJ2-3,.,TGTGCCAGCAGCTCCGGACTAGCTACAGATACGCAGTATTTT,CASSSGLATDTQYF
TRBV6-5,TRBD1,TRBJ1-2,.,TGTGCCAGCCTCGGACAGGGGGCTGGCTACACCTTC,CASLGQGAGYTF
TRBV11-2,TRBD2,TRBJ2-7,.,TGTGCCAGCAGCCCCGAGAGACTAGCGGGAGACGAGCAGTACTTC,CASSPERLAGDEQYF
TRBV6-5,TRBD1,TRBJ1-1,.,TGTGCCAGCAGTAAGGACAGGGGGCCAGCTTTCTTT,CASSKDRGPAFF
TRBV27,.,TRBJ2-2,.,TGTGCCAGCAGTTGGGCCGCCGGGGAGCTGTTTTTT,CASSWAAGELFF
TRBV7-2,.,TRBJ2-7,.,TGTGCCAGCAGCCCTACCCCCCGTGAACAGTACTTC,CASSPTPREQYF
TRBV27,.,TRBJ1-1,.,TGTGCCAGCAGTTTCCAGAAGAACACTGAAGCTTTCTTT,CASSFQKNTEAFF
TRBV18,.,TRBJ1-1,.,TGTGCCAGCTCACTCGGGGGGGAGTCCACTGAAGCTTTCTTT,CASSLGGESTEAFF
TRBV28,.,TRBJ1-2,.,TGTGCCAGCCTTTCCCCCGGGGAGGTCATCACCTTC,CASLSPGEVITF
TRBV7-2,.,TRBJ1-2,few,TGTGCCAGCAGCTTAGTGACAGGCACCGGGTATGGCTACACCTTC,CASSLVTGTGYGYTF
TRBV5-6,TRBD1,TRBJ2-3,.,TGTGCCAGCAGCCTCCCGGGACAGGGAAGGGGTACGCAGTATTTT,CASSLPGQGRGTQYF
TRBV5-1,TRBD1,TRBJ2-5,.,TGCGCCAGCAGCTCTCGGGGACAGGGGTACCAAGAGACCCAGTACTTC,CASSSRGQGYQETQYF
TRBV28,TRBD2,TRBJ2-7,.,TGTGCCAGCAGACGTAGCGGGGGGGCCAGCCACGAGCAGTACTTC,CASRRSGGASHEQYF
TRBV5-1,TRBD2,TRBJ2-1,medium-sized,TGCGCCAGCAGCTTAGTGGGGGGGTATCACAATGAGCAGTTCTTC,CASSLVGGYHNEQFF
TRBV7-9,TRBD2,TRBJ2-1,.,TGTGCCAGCAGCTTAAGGCCGCGGGGGGGATACAATGAGCAGTTCTTC,CASSLRPRGGYNEQFF
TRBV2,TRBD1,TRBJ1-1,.,TGTGCCAGCAGTGGGGACAGACGGAACACTGAAGCTTTCTTT,CASSGDRRNTEAFF
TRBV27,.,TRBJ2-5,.,TGTGCCAGCAGTTTATCGACCAGCGTGGAGACCCAGTACTTC,CASSLSTSVETQYF
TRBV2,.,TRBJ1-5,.,TGTGCCAGCAGGAGGATGGATCAGCCCCAGCATTTT,CASRRMDQPQHF
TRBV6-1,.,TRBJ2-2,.,TGTGCCAGCAGTGAGTTAATCGGACACGGGGAGCTGTTTTTT,CASSELIGHGELFF
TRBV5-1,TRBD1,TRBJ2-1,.,TGCGCCAGCAGCTTGGAGGGGGCTGACGATGAGCAGTTCTTC,CASSLEGADDEQFF
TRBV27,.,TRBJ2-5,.,TGTGCCAGCAGCCGGCGGGGTGGCCAAGAGACCCAGTACTTC,CASSRRGGQETQYF
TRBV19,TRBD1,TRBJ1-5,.,TGTGCCAGCATGGACAGGGAGGTAGGCAATCAGCCCCAGCATTTT,CASMDREVGNQPQHF
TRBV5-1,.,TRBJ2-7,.,TGCGCCAGCAGCTTGGGAAACACCTACGAGCAGTACTTC,CASSLGNTYEQYF
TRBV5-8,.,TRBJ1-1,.,TGTGCCAGCAGCGCCCGGGGGGGGAGGAACACTGAAGCTTTCTTT,CASSARGGRNTEAFF
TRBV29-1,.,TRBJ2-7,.,TGCAGCCCACCCCCGGTACTAAACTCCTACGAGCAGTACTTC,CSPPPVLNSYEQYF
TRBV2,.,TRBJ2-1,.,TGTGCCAGCAGGACGGAGGGTAATGAGCAGTTCTTC,CASRTEGNEQFF
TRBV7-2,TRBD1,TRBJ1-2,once,TGTGCCAGCAGCTTACAGGGGGCGAATGGCTACACCTTC,CASSLQGANGYTF
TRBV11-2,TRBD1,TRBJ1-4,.,TGTGCCAGCAGCTTAGGGACAGGGTTCGGGGAAAAACTGTTTTTT,CASSLGTGFGEKLFF
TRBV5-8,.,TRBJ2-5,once,TGTGCCAGCAGCTTAGCGACAGGCCAGTACCAAGAGACCCAGTACTTC,CASSLATGQYQETQYF
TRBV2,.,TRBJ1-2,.,TGTGCCAGCAGTCTTGACAGTTATGGCTACACCTTC,CASSLDSYGYTF
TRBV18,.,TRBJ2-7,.,TGTGCCAGCTCACCAGCGGGACCCTCCTACGAGCAGTACTTC,CASSPAGPSYEQYF
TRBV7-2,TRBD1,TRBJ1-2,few,TGTGCCAGCAGCTCGACAGGGGGCTATGGCTACACCTTC,CASSSTGGYGYTF
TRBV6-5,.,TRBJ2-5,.,TGTGCCAGCAGTTACTCTGGAGGCAGGGGTCAAGAGACCCAGTACTTC,CASSYSGGRGQETQYF
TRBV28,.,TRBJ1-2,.,TGTGCCAGCATCCCCAGGGGCAGGGCTGGCTACACCTTC,CASIPRGRAGYTF
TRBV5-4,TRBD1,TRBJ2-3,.,TGTGCCAGCAGCTCCCGGGACAGGGGTATCCCAGATACGCAGTATTTT,CASSSRDRGIPDTQYF
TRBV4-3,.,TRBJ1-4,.,TGCGCCAGCAGCCAAGATTTCGGAGGGTCTACTAATGAAAAACTGTTTTTT,CASSQDFGGSTNEKLFF
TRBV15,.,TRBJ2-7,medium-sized,TGTGCCACCAGCAATGAGCGGGTCTCCTACGAGCAGTACTTC,CATSNERVSYEQYF
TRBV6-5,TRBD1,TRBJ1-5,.,TGTGCCAGCAGCCGACAGGGAGGACAGCCCCAGCATTTT,CASSRQGGQPQHF
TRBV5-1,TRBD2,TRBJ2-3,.,TGCGCCAGCAGGGAATTAGCGGGGACTCCCACAGATACGCAGTATTTT,CASRELAGTPTDTQYF
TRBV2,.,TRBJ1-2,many,TGTGCCAGCAGCCTGGCGGGGGGGGATTATGGCTACACCTTC,CASSLAGGDYGYTF
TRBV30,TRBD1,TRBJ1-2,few,TGTGCCTGGACCCAGGGACAGGGACTTTATGGCTACACCTTC,CAWTQGQGLYGYTF
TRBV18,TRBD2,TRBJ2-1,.,TGTGCCAGCTCACCAGATCCGGGACTAGCTTCCAATGAGCAGTTCTTC,CASSPDPGLASNEQFF
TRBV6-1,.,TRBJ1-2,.,TGTGCCAGCAGTCAGGGGCCCGCTACGAGCTATGGCTACACCTTC,CASSQGPATSYGYTF
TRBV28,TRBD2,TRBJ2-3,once,TGTGCCAGCAGCCCCATGGGGCTAGCGGCCGTTTCGGATACGCAGTATTTT,CASSPMGLAAVSDTQYF
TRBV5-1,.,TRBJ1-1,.,TGCGCCAGCAGGAAGAGGGACACTGAAGCTTTCTTT,CASRKRDTEAFF
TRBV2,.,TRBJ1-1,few,TGTGCCAGCAGTGACAATCGGGGGATGAACACTGAAGCTTTCTTT,CASSDNRGMNTEAFF
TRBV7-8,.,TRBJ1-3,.,TGTGCCAGCAGCTTTTCTCAGGAACCGAGCTCTGGAAACACCATATATTTT,CASSFSQEPSSGNTIYF
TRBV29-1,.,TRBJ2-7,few,TGCAGCGTTGAGGAGGGGGCTATGAGGGGGCCCTACGAGCAGTACTTC,CSVEEGAMRGPYEQYF